The source of this T cell receptor beta chain is a study of vaccination and CD4 T cells after COVID-19. Study background: Control wells got either CEFX epitopes, HIV-1 Nef peptides, or no peptide at all.

Described treatment: roughly ten-day PBMC culture with coronavirus spike peptide pools or control peptides (ViraFEST assay). ViraFEST grew antigen-specific T cells using peptide pools, then sequenced TCRs. Germline V lookup: CDR1 MDHEN, CDR2 SYDVKM. The length of the CDR3 is 15 residues. V lost 4 bases, J lost 4 bases, and 16 bases lay in between. Remarks on this clonotype: Antigen specificity is unknown.

An Oncomine TCR Beta short-read assay was used to sequence the DNA from cultured CD4+ T cells. TCRdb reprocessed the PCR reads with MiXCR, giving one entry per CDR3 protein. The sample shows fewer than 20,000 distinct CDR3 sequences, 55% to 60% of them seen only once. Sequenced material: CD4+ T cells from blood, cultured in vitro. This rearrangement joins TRBV28 to TRBJ1-2; D may be TRBD1 (5 bases). This sequence originates from a human donor who had recovered from COVID-19. The CDR3 loop is CASSSGTVLFYGYTF. CDR3 DNA: TGTGCCAGCAGTTCCGGGACCGTCCTATTCTATGGCTACACCTTC.